Listed below are T cell receptor beta chains from one sample, sequenced in a study of OX40 agonist ivuxolimab in advanced cancers. The assay was immunoSEQ multiplex PCR, and TCRdb's table has in-frame clones only and misses some. The table records under 95,000 clones, 91% of them present only once. The specimen was CD4+ or CD8+ T cells sorted from blood, collected in a trial of the OX40 agonist ivuxolimab. Receptors originate from an adult with an advanced solid tumor such as melanoma, head and neck, liver or kidney cancer. Each CDR3 is given with its conserved first and last residue. D genes are given only for firm matches. A clone size is listed for some rows: how often the clone was seen (once, few, many), or a class if it is expanded.

d_call,v_call,clone_size,j_call,cdr3_nt,cdr3_aa
.,TRBV19,few,TRBJ2-6,TGTGCCAGTAGTATCTCCGGTGCTGGTGGGGCCAACGTCCTGACTTTC,CASSISGAGGANVLTF
.,TRBV7-3,.,TRBJ2-1,TGTGCCAGCAGCTTAATTCCCGCGGGGCGGGATGAGCAGTTCTTC,CASSLIPAGRDEQFF
TRBD1,TRBV7-9,.,TRBJ2-3,TGTGCCAGCAGCTTAGACTTGGGACAGAGTATCGGATATACGCAGTATTTT,CASSLDLGQSIGYTQYF
TRBD2,TRBV11-3,.,TRBJ2-7,TGTGCCAGCAGCTTGGCTGGACTAGCGTTCGAGCAGTACTTC,CASSLAGLAFEQYF
.,TRBV6-5,.,TRBJ1-2,TGTGCCAGCAGTCGGGACGAAGACTATGGCTACACCTTC,CASSRDEDYGYTF
.,TRBV6-5,.,TRBJ1-1,TGTGCCAGCAGAATCGGGGTAGGCACTGAAGCTTTCTTT,CASRIGVGTEAFF
TRBD1,TRBV4-1,.,TRBJ2-7,TGCGCCAGCAGCCAAGTTCGGTTCCTTCGTCGACAGGGCGTTTACGAGCAGTACTTC,CASSQVRFLRRQGVYEQYF
.,TRBV21-1,.,TRBJ1-3,TGTGCCAGCAGCAAAACCGCCTCGGTGAGGGGTGGAAACACCATATATTTT,CASSKTASVRGGNTIYF
.,TRBV27,.,TRBJ2-7,TGTGCCAGCAGTGACGGGAGCTCCTACGAGCAGTACTTC,CASSDGSSYEQYF
.,TRBV18,.,TRBJ2-5,TGTGCCAGCTCACCACGGTATAGGCTAGCGGACAGGGAGACCCAGTACTTC,CASSPRYRLADRETQYF
.,TRBV28,.,TRBJ1-1,TGTGCCAGCAGTATACCCCAAGGGGCCACTGAAGCTTTCTTT,CASSIPQGATEAFF
TRBD1,TRBV9,.,TRBJ2-2,TGTGCCAGCAAGAGGACAGGGGATTTTGACACCGGGGAGCTGTTTTTT,CASKRTGDFDTGELFF
.,TRBV30,.,TRBJ2-1,TGTGCCTGGGCGCCCCGGGGTGGGGGGTCCAATGAGCAGTTCTTC,CAWAPRGGGSNEQFF
.,TRBV5-1,.,TRBJ2-6,TGCGCCAGTTTCCCCGGGCAGCGACTCTCTGGGGCCAACGTCCTGACTTTC,CASFPGQRLSGANVLTF
.,TRBV30,.,TRBJ2-5,TGTGCCGGAAAACTAGAGAACCAAGAGACCCAGTACTTC,CAGKLENQETQYF